The following is a T cell receptor (beta chain) sequence with its context. Its antigen is undetermined. The data originate from a study of T cell repertoires in cytomegalovirus infection. Study-level findings and limits: CMV carriers having the relevant HLA were flagged by cumulative public TCR beta family frequency.

The length of the CDR3 is 14 residues. Germline V CDR1 and CDR2: SEHNR, FQNEAQ (reference sequence). Trimming took off 6 bases at V and 5 bases at J, with 16 bases between the two ends. Each CDR3 protein gets one entry after TCRdb re-called the reads with MiXCR. The sample contains a few hundred thousand distinct CDR3 sequences, about 15% of which appear only once. The chain is built from TRBV7-9 and TRBJ2-5; D is perhaps TRBD1 (6 bases). Sequenced: CD8+ T cells from PBMCs. The TCR was taken from a human donor in good health (CMV status not recorded). Some clones in this sample may be carry-over from other donors' samples. CDR3 sequence: CASRDTGLRETQYF. CDR3 nucleotides: TGTGCCAGCAGAGATACAGGGCTCCGCGAGACCCAGTACTTC.